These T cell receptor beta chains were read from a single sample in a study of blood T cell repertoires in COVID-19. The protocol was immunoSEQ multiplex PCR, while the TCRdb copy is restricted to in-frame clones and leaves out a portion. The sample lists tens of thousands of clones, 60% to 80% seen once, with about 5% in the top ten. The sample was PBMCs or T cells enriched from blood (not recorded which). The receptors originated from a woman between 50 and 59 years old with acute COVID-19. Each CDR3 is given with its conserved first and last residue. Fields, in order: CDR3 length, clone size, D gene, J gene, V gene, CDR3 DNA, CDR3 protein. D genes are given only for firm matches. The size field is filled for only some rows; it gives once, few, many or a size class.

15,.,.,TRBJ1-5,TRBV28,TGTGCCAGCAGCTTAGCGGTCTATAGCAATCAGCCCCAGCATTTT,CASSLAVYSNQPQHF
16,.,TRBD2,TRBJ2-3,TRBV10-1,TGCGCCAGCGCTCCGGGACTAGCGGTTAGCACAGATACGCAGTATTTT,CASAPGLAVSTDTQYF
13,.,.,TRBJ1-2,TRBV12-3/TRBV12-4,TGTGCCGTTCTTTGGGGAGATGGCTATGGCTACACCTTC,CAVLWGDGYGYTF
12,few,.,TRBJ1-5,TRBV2,TGTGCCAGCAGTGAGGCTAATCAGCCCCAGCATTTT,CASSEANQPQHF
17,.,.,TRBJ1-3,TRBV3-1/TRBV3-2,TGTGCCAGCAGCCAAAAGGGGTCGGTGCGGGGGAGAGACACCATATATTTT,CASSQKGSVRGRDTIYF
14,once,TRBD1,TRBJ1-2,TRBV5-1,TGCGCCAGCAGCAAGGGGGGACAGGGAGATGGCTACACCTTC,CASSKGGQGDGYTF
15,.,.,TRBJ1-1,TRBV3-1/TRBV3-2,TGTGCCAGCAGCCACTCTGGCAGAGGGTGGACCAAAGCTTTCTTT,CASSHSGRGWTKAFF
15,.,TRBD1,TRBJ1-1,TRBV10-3,TGTGCCATCAGGCAGCCGGGACAGGGGGCCAGGGAAGCTTTCTTT,CAIRQPGQGAREAFF
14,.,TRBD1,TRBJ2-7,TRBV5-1,TGCGCCAGCAGCTTAGACAGGGGGAGACTCGAGCAGTACTTC,CASSLDRGRLEQYF
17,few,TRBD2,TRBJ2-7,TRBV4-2,TGTGCCAGCAGCCAAGATCGATTAGCGGGGGGCGCTTACGAGCAGTACTTC,CASSQDRLAGGAYEQYF
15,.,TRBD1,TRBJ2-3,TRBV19,TGTGCCAGTAGTCGGGGACAGCCTAGCACAGATACGCAGTATTTT,CASSRGQPSTDTQYF
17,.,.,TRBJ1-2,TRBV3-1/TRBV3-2,TGTGCCAGCAGCTCAGACAGGTCCACCCCGATCAACTATGGCTACACCTTC,CASSSDRSTPINYGYTF
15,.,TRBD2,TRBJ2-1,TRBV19,TGTGCCAGTAGTATCCAACTAGCGGGGGGGCGCGAGCAGTTCTTC,CASSIQLAGGREQFF
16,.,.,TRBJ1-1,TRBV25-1,TGTGCCAGCAGTGAGGATCGGGGGGCGCTGGACACTGAAGCTTTCTTT,CASSEDRGALDTEAFF
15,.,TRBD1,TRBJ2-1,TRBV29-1,TGCAGCGTTGAAGGACCGGGACAGCGCTACAATGAGCAGTTCTTC,CSVEGPGQRYNEQFF
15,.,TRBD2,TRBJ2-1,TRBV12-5,TGTGCTAGTGGTTTGGAGCGGGGGGCGGGCAATGAGCAGTTCTTC,CASGLERGAGNEQFF
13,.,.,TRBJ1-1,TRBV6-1,TGTGCCAGCAGTGAGAACTACAGGGTTGAAGCTTTCTTT,CASSENYRVEAFF
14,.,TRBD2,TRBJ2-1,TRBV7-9,TGTGCCAGCAGTCCGAACCGACTAGCGGGTGAGCAGTTCTTC,CASSPNRLAGEQFF
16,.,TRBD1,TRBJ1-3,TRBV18,TGTGCCAGCTCACCCGACAGGGTGGGCTCTGGAAACACCATATATTTT,CASSPDRVGSGNTIYF
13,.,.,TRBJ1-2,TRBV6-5,TGTGCCAGCAGCCTCGAGGGTGGTTATGGCTACACCTTC,CASSLEGGYGYTF
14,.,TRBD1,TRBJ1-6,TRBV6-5,TGTGCCAGCAGGGCCTACAGGGGAGACTCACCCCTCCACTTT,CASRAYRGDSPLHF
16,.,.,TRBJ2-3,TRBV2,TGTGCCAGCAGTGAAGCGGTACACATTAGCACAGATACGCAGTATTTT,CASSEAVHISTDTQYF
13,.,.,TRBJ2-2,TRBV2,TGTGCCACCTCAACGGGAAACACCGGGGAGCTGTTTTTT,CATSTGNTGELFF
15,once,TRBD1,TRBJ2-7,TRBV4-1,TGCGCCAGCAGCCAACTAGGGGGCACGACCTACGAGCAGTACTTC,CASSQLGGTTYEQYF
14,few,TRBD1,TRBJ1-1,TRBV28,TGTGCCAGCAGTTTATTACAGGGGGCAGCTGAAGCTTTCTTT,CASSLLQGAAEAFF
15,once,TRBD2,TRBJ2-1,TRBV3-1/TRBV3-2,TGTGCCAGCAGCCCCCGAGTAGCGGGGTACAATGAGCAGTTCTTC,CASSPRVAGYNEQFF
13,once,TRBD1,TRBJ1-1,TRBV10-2,TGCGCCAGCAATGGACAGGGCAGCACTGAAGCTTTCTTT,CASNGQGSTEAFF
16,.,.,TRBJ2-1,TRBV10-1,TGCGCCAGCAGTCCGGGATGGGGAGGTAATGCTAATGAGCAGTTCTTC,CASSPGWGGNANEQFF
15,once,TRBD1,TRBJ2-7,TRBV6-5,TGTGCCAGCACTCCTGGGACAGGGGGGTATTACGAGCAGTACTTC,CASTPGTGGYYEQYF
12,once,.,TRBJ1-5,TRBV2,TGTGCCAGCAGTGAGAGTAATCAGCCCCAGCATTTT,CASSESNQPQHF
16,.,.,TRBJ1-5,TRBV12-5,TGTGCTAGTGGTTTGGTTTTGGGGGCGGGCAATCAGCCCCAGCATTTT,CASGLVLGAGNQPQHF
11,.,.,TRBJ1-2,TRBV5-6,TGTGCCAGCAGCTCATCCGAACTCTACACCTTC,CASSSSELYTF
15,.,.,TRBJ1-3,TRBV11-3,TGTGCCAGCAGCCCCCGTCTGAGCCCTGGAAACACCATATATTTT,CASSPRLSPGNTIYF
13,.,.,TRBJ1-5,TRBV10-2,TGCGCCAGCAGTGACAGGGATCGTCAGCCCCAGCATTTT,CASSDRDRQPQHF
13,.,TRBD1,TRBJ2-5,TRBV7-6,TGTGCCAGCAGCTCCACAGGGGGGGAGACCCAGTACTTC,CASSSTGGETQYF
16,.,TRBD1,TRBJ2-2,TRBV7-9,TGTGCCAGCAGCATCCACGGACAGGGGAACACCGGGGAGCTGTTTTTT,CASSIHGQGNTGELFF
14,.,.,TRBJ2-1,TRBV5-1,TGCGCCAGCAGCATCCTTGAGGCCAACAATGAGCAGTTCTTC,CASSILEANNEQFF